This TCR beta chain is drawn from a study of CD4 T cells in relation to SARS-CoV-2 and coronaviruses (TCRdb year 2021). Notes on the research overall: In the ViraFEST assay, PBMCs were cultured with antigen for about 9 days, after which TCR beta CDR3s were sequenced to identify clonal expansions specific to the antigen. Samples from three pre-COVID donors and the naive versus memory experiments were sequenced with the Adaptive Biotechnologies TCR-sequencing kit; other data were Illumina-based. At the level of individual TCR clonotypes, the study measured memory CD4+ T cell crossreactivity between SARS-CoV-2 spike protein and common cold coronavirus spike proteins. For other donors in the study, expansion assays were sequenced with a different, Illumina-based TCR-beta assay. An HIV-1 Nef peptide pool or a culture without peptide was used as the negative reference condition. Patient-derived lymphoblastoid cell lines were used to map the HLA restriction of shared crossreactive spike epitopes.

Of note for this clone: This receptor's antigen is unknown. Base-call qualities are not available, and no considerably larger clone is one nucleotide away.

Library preparation employed the immunoSEQ multiplex PCR assay. The authors' pipeline ran thus. During preprocessing, nonproductive sequences were discarded, as were any CDR3s that did not begin with C, did not end with F or W, or were shorter than 7 amino acids. The MANAFEST web app was used to call antigen-specific clonotypes on the basis of expansion compared with the reference and with other culture wells. A clone was considered positive if the clone showed significant expansion compared with the reference culture in 2 of 3 replicate wells at an FDR below 0.05. To be called positive, a clone also had to show significant expansion compared with every other tandem well and an odds ratio greater than 5. After three terminal residues were trimmed from each end, CDR3 homology was quantified as pairwise Levenshtein distance using the stringdist R package. Here the immuneACCESS table is served through TCRdb, limited to in-frame sequences with V and J called. Missing clones are a known gap in these copies; in checked studies unresolved V genes cover under half, and the rest lacks a known reason. From that table come the V and J calls and clone size; the DNA was used to work out D and trimming. In this sample the table shows 12,000 or so clones, roughly 65% of which occur a single time. The ten largest clones add up to around 6.9% of the sample.

CD4+ T cells from unexposed donors were collected before the COVID-19 pandemic (2011-2018). After 10 to 11 days of culture, CD4+ T cells were isolated with the EasySep CD4+ T cell isolation kit. As far as cell numbers permitted, CD4+ T cells from unexposed donors were tested for reactivity against SARS-CoV-2 S and N as well as four spike pools from common cold coronaviruses. PBMCs were cultured at around 2 million per well in IMDM supplemented with around 5% human AB serum and 7.5 to 10 IU/ml IL-2. Half of the culture medium was replaced with fresh IL-2-containing medium on days 3 and 7. Each peptide culture condition was generally run in triplicate replicate wells. The leukapheresis product for the unexposed donors was obtained through commercial purchase. Ficoll-Paque PLUS gradient centrifugation was used to isolate PBMCs from either whole blood or leukapheresis product. PBMCs were either used fresh in the expansion assay or cryopreserved at -140 degrees C. The QIAamp Micro DNA Kit was used to extract genomic DNA from the CD4+ T cells.

CDR1 and CDR2, per the germline V gene, are MDHEN and SYDVKM. Including cysteine and phenylalanine, the CDR3 has 16 amino acids. CDR3 DNA is the only sequence kept; it has 48 bases, read in frame from the first base. Relative to germline, V is missing 4 bases and J is missing 5 bases, with 10 bases of the junction outside any gene match. Study-wide findings and limitations: Crossreactive clones showed significantly weaker SARS-CoV-2-driven expansion than monoreactive clones, consistent with antigenic imprinting. Small numbers of patients and of tested TCRs were a limitation of the study. In approximately 60% of donors, memory CD4+ clonotypes turned up that crossrecognized SARS-CoV-2 and at least one common cold coronavirus spike. No donor contributed both pre-pandemic and post-infection samples, which limited tracing the source of pre-existing responses. Crossreactivity analysis was centred on spike protein, so crossreactivity against other viral proteins was not assessed.

Sequenced material: CD4+ T cells from PBMCs, cultured in vitro. The sequence is built from TRBV28 and TRBJ2-5; TRBD1 fits 10 bases in the junction. This sequence was found in a human donor in good health. CDR3 sequence: CASSSTGGAGPETQYF. The DNA reads TGTGCCAGCAGTTCGACAGGGGGCGCGGGACCCGAGACCCAGTACTTC.